The present T cell receptor beta chain was sequenced within a study of blood T cells in healthy people across ages. Study-level findings and limits: Long-lived donors exceeded aged donors in naive CD4+ cells and diversity.

The total RNA that was extracted per sample amounted to at least 5 micrograms. On this clonotype itself: Its specificity is not known.

The CDR3 runs 17 residues. The V gene end was trimmed by 3 bases and the J gene end by 6 bases; junction bases not matched to a gene: 9. PCR was performed a second time for about 7 to 12 cycles using a sample-barcoded 5' primer and a J-beta primer mix. Per sample, CDR3-containing paired-end reads numbered at least 2.5 million. TCRdb ran MiXCR on the 5' RACE reads and lists one entry per CDR3 protein. The sample yields about 1,500,000 distinct CDR3 sequences, around 42% seen once. The V gene is TRBV12-3 or TRBV12-4, the J gene TRBJ2-2; 11 bases are a match to TRBD2. This receptor was obtained from a woman aged 18-30 years in good health. Sequencing was carried out using blood. CDR3 DNA: TGTGCCAGCAGTTTTCTTCCGTTTAGCGGGAGGGCCGGGGAGCTGTTTTTT. Its translation: CASSFLPFSGRAGELFF.